These 29 T cell receptor beta chains share one sample of origin, sequenced in a study of immune heterogeneity within non-small cell lung tumors. Per sample, around 600 ng of bulk tumor genomic DNA was the template used. The authors collected several far-apart biopsies from each primary tumor during surgery. Patients had untreated, newly diagnosed non-small cell lung cancer and underwent curative surgery. Using 32 V and 13 J primers, multiplex PCR amplified TCR beta CDR3. One entry per CDR3 protein, called by TCRdb with MiXCR from the multiplex PCR reads. The sample shows thousands of distinct CDR3 sequences, around 27% of them seen only once. Sequencing was carried out using lung tumor tissue. Source of these receptors: a man aged 60-69 years with non-small cell lung cancer.

This clonotype is categorized as large. The J gene is TRBJ2-7, the V gene TRBV11-2; D unresolved. The V gene lost 1 base and the J gene lost 4 bases, with 2 bases spanning the gap. Germline loops: CDR1 SGHAT, CDR2 FQNNGV. This CDR3 is built from 11 residues. The DNA for the CDR3 is TGTGCCAGCAGCTTAGCTTACGAGCAGTACTTC. As protein: CASSLAYEQYF.

Worth noting for this clonotype: This may stem from a read error, because a much larger clone lies one nucleotide away. This chain joins TRBV6-5 and TRBJ2-2, with 9 nucleotides matching TRBD2. V was clipped by 4 bases and J by 6 bases; unmatched bases: 3. The CDR3 consists of 14 residues. Per germline, CDR1 MNHEY and CDR2 SVGAGI. The CDR3 DNA follows: TGTGCCAGCAGTTTAGCGGGAGCACCCGGGGAGCTGTTTTTT. Protein sequence: CASSLAGAPGELFF.

The V gene is TRBV29-1, the J gene TRBJ2-5, with D tentatively TRBD1 or TRBD2 (6 bases each). The germline CDR1 and CDR2 sequences are SQVTM and ANQGSEA. The CDR3 runs 13 residues. V was clipped by 5 bases and J by 8 bases, with 18 bases between them. The CDR3 DNA follows: TGCAGCGTTCGGGGCCCGGGGGCGGCCACCCAGTACTTC. It codes for CSVRGPGAATQYF. Based on the CDR3 plus reference TRBV29-1 and TRBJ2-5, the full variable domain is SAVISQKPSRDICQRGTSLTIQCQVDSQVTMMFWYRQQPGQSLTLIATANQGSEATYESGFVIDKFPISRPNLTFSTLTVSNMSPEDSSIYLCSVRGPGAATQYFGPGTRLLVL.

The chain couples TRBV27 to TRBJ2-7, with 9 nucleotides matching TRBD1. With V trimmed by 3 bases and J by 4 bases, 7 bases remained unmatched. CDR3 length equals 15 residues. Looked up from germline, CDR1 is MNHEY and CDR2 is SMNVEV (reference sequence). The CDR3 DNA is TGTGCCAGCAGTTTTTTTGGGACAGGGCTGTACGAGCAGTACTTC. Encoded protein: CASSFFGTGLYEQYF.

Relative to its sample, this clonotype is medium-sized. The CDR3 spells CASSLDRDEKLFF. CDR3 in DNA: TGTGCCAGCAGCTTGGACAGGGACGAAAAACTGTTTTTT. The chain carries TRBV7-3 and TRBJ1-4; 8 nucleotides agree with TRBD1. Germline V gene sequence: CDR1 SGHTA, CDR2 FQGTGA. This CDR3 contains 13 residues. Losses at the gene ends were 3 bases for V and 8 bases for J; bases not matched to a gene: 2.

Judged by abundance, this clonotype is medium-sized (0.01 to 0.1%). The chain carries TRBV2 and TRBJ1-2, with D unclear. The V end was cut by 9 bases, the J end by 3 bases, with 14 bases between. Germline V gene sequence: CDR1 SNHLY, CDR2 FYNNEI. CDR3 length: 13 residues. Written as DNA, the CDR3 is TGTGCCAGACTGGAGCAGGAAGACTATGGCTACACCTTC. Translated: CARLEQEDYGYTF.

By its share, this clonotype is medium-sized. The rearrangement uses TRBV15 and TRBJ1-5; no definite D call. Trimming cost V 0 bases and J 3 bases, with 12 bases left between them. CDR3 length: 16 amino acids. In germline, CDR1 is LNHNV, CDR2 YYDKDF (reference sequence). CDR3 in amino acids: CATSRDRARPNQPQHF. Written as DNA, the CDR3 is TGTGCCACCAGCAGAGATCGCGCGAGACCCAATCAGCCCCAGCATTTT. The whole variable domain, filled in from reference TRBV15 and TRBJ1-5, reads DAMVIQNPRYQVTQFGKPVTLSCSQTLNHNVMYWYQQKSSQAPKLLFHYYDKDFNNEADTPDNFQSRRPNTSFCFLDIRSPGLGDTAMYLCATSRDRARPNQPQHFGDGTRLSIL.

This clonotype is medium-sized (0.01 to 0.1%) within its sample. The chain has TRBV5-1 and TRBJ1-5; D is unclear. The CDR3 covers 13 residues. The germline V gene encodes CDR1 SGHRS and CDR2 YFSETQ. The V end was cut by 4 bases, the J end by 3 bases, with 8 bases between. CDR3 residues: CASSPRPNQPQHF. The DNA of the CDR3 is TGCGCCAGCAGCCCCAGACCCAATCAGCCCCAGCATTTT.

CDR3 nucleotide sequence: TGTGCCAGCAGCCCAGAGGGAGTAGCTGGCTTGGAGCAGTACTTC. It translates to CASSPEGVAGLEQYF. The chain links TRBV7-6 to TRBJ2-7; perhaps TRBD2 as D (5 bases). CDR3 size: 15 residues. V shed 5 bases and J shed 7 bases, with 21 bases lying between them. The germline V gene has CDR1 SGHVS and CDR2 FNYEAQ.

This clonotype was found a few times. This rearrangement joins TRBV19 to TRBJ1-2; D may be TRBD1 (5 bases). The CDR3 consists of 15 residues. The ends were cut back, 3 bases at V and 4 bases at J, with 15 bases in the middle. Germline V gene sequence: CDR1 LNHDA, CDR2 SQIVND (reference sequence). The CDR3 region is CASSMKPGPRYGYTF. Written as DNA, the CDR3 is TGTGCCAGTAGTATGAAGCCAGGGCCCCGCTATGGCTACACCTTC. Based on the CDR3 plus reference TRBV19 and TRBJ1-2, the full variable domain is DGGITQSPKYLFRKEGQNVTLSCEQNLNHDAMYWYRQDPGQGLRLIYYSQIVNDFQKGDIAEGYSVSREKKESFPLTVTSAQKNPTAFYLCASSMKPGPRYGYTFGSGTRLTVV.

This clonotype is medium-sized by share. The chain combines TRBV7-8 with TRBJ2-3; 10 nucleotides match TRBD1. From germline, CDR1 is SGHVS and CDR2 FQNEAQ. The CDR3 consists of 15 residues. V lost 4 bases to trimming and J lost 6 bases; unmatched junction nucleotides: 7. The CDR3 nucleotides read TGTGCCAGCAGCTGGGACAGGGGATACCTTGATACGCAGTATTTT. This gives the protein CASSWDRGYLDTQYF.

By sample share, this clonotype is medium-sized (0.01 to 0.1%). The chain is built from TRBV30 and TRBJ2-3; the match to TRBD2 covers 11 bases. This CDR3 has 14 amino acids. Per germline, CDR1 GTSNPN and CDR2 SVGIG (reference sequence). Trimming at V came to 2 bases and at J to 6 bases, leaving 4 bases not matched to a gene. The CDR3 reads CAWSLAGGPDTQYF. The CDR3 nucleotides read TGTGCCTGGAGTTTAGCGGGAGGGCCGGATACGCAGTATTTT.

This clonotype was seen a few times. It may be a read error: a sequence one base away is much more abundant. The chain carries TRBV4-1 and TRBJ1-1; maybe TRBD1 (5 bases). There are 15 residues in the CDR3. In germline, CDR1 is MGHRA, CDR2 YSYEKL. The CDR3 DNA is TGCGCCAGCACCCAAGGCCCCATCGGGGCGGCGGTAGCTTTCTTT. It specifies CASTQGPIGAAVAFF.

The J gene is TRBJ2-7, the V gene TRBV6-1; D might be TRBD1 (6 bases). The germline V and J ends were trimmed by 7 bases and 1 base, with 17 bases remaining between them. The CDR3 length is 15 residues. Germline assignment: CDR1 MNHNS and CDR2 SASEGT. CDR3 sequence: CASTVTGFVSYEQYF. The CDR3 coding sequence is TGTGCCAGCACCGTAACAGGGTTCGTTTCCTACGAGCAGTACTTC.

This clonotype was detected a few times. The chain employs TRBV7-9 and TRBJ1-1; D is unresolved. V was clipped by 1 base and J by 4 bases, with 4 bases between them. The CDR3 has 12 amino acids. Germline V gene sequence: CDR1 SEHNR, CDR2 FQNEAQ (reference sequence). This CDR3 is CASSLDFTEAFF. As DNA, the CDR3 is TGTGCCAGCAGCTTAGATTTCACTGAAGCTTTCTTT.

This clonotype was observed a few times. The V and J genes are TRBV9 and TRBJ2-5, with 11 bases identical to TRBD2. Germline lookup yields CDR1 SGDLS and CDR2 YYNGEE. After removal of 5 bases from V and 5 bases from J, the junction contained 2 bases not matched to a gene. The CDR3 is made up of 13 amino acids. The CDR3 region has the DNA TGTGCCAGCAGTGCTAGCGGGAGGGAGACCCAGTACTTC. As protein: CASSASGRETQYF.

There are a few counts of this clonotype. The chain uses TRBV7-6 and TRBJ1-1, with D hard to call. Germline V lookup: CDR1 SGHVS, CDR2 FNYEAQ. CDR3 length: 13 residues. V was shortened by 5 bases and J by 2 bases, with 9 bases between the two germline ends. CDR3 residues: CASSARPNTEAFF. The CDR3 region has the DNA TGTGCCAGCAGCGCCCGACCAAACACTGAAGCTTTCTTT.

This clonotype appeared a few times. This chain connects TRBV25-1 to TRBJ1-4; 9 bases match TRBD1. CDR3 length equals 16 residues. The V and J ends lost 3 bases and 6 bases, in that order; junction bases with no gene match: 8. The germline gives CDR1 MGHDK, CDR2 SYGVNS. The CDR3 spells CASSDTPGQGHEKLFF. The CDR3 coding sequence is TGTGCCAGCAGTGACACCCCGGGACAGGGCCATGAAAAACTGTTTTTT.

In this sample, this clonotype is medium-sized. The J gene is TRBJ2-7, the V gene TRBV11-2; D is ambiguous. The CDR3 spans 15 residues. Trimming removed 3 bases from V and 3 bases from J, with 15 bases in between. Germline V CDR1 and CDR2: SGHAT, FQNNGV. The CDR3 DNA reads TGTGCCAGCAGCTTGTCCAGCGTTTTTGACTACGAGCAGTACTTC. Translation: CASSLSSVFDYEQYF. Drawing the rest from reference TRBV11-2 and TRBJ2-7, the complete variable domain is EAGVAQSPRYKIIEKRQSVAFWCNPISGHATLYWYQQILGQGPKLLIQFQNNGVVDDSQLPKDRFSAERLKGVDSTLKIQPAKLEDSAVYLCASSLSSVFDYEQYFGPGTRLTVT.

Sample share makes this clonotype medium-sized. The chain recombines TRBV20-1 with TRBJ2-7; D might be TRBD2 (6 bases). Germline CDR1 and CDR2: DFQATT and SNEGSKA (reference sequence). This CDR3 has 13 residues. V lost 6 bases and J 9 bases, leaving 21 bases between the germline ends. The CDR3 DNA sequence: TGCAGTGCGGGGGACTTAGTGGGTGGCGGGCAGTACTTC. The encoded protein is CSAGDLVGGGQYF.

By share, this clonotype ranks as medium-sized. DNA for the CDR3: TGCGCCAGCAGCCAAGTAGGAGGACAGGAACATGGCTACACCTTC. Its translation: CASSQVGGQEHGYTF. This rearrangement joins TRBV4-3 to TRBJ1-2; 7 nucleotides match TRBD1. CDR1 is LGHNA and CDR2 is YSLEER in the germline V gene. V dropped 1 base and J dropped 6; count of bases not matched to a gene: 8. The CDR3 runs 15 residues.

The rearrangement joins TRBV7-9 to TRBJ2-3; D is unresolved. The V and J ends lost 6 bases and 4 bases respectively, with 11 bases between them. This CDR3 region has 13 residues. Germline CDR1 is SEHNR and CDR2 is FQNEAQ (reference sequence). The CDR3 sequence: CASSPVVSDTQYF. DNA for the CDR3: TGTGCCAGCAGTCCCGTCGTCTCAGATACGCAGTATTTT.

By proportion, this clonotype is medium-sized. CDR3 loop: CSASIQAPGQGRYEQYF. The CDR3 DNA sequence: TGCAGTGCTAGCATACAGGCCCCGGGACAGGGGCGATACGAGCAGTACTTC. V and J are TRBV20-1 and TRBJ2-7; 10 bases agree with TRBD1. Trimming cost V 3 bases and J 4 bases; bases outside gene matches: 15. Germline V gives CDR1 DFQATT, CDR2 SNEGSKA (reference sequence). This CDR3 has 17 amino acids.

V is TRBV9 and J is TRBJ2-7; 8 bases match TRBD1. Germline V gene data show CDR1 as SGDLS and CDR2 as YYNGEE. The ends lost 0 bases at V and 3 bases at J; junction bases unmatched: 2. This CDR3 spans 14 amino acids. This CDR3 is CASSVATGGYEQYF. CDR3 bases: TGTGCCAGCAGCGTAGCTACAGGGGGCTACGAGCAGTACTTC. The complete variable domain, with remaining parts taken from reference TRBV9 and TRBJ2-7, reads DSGVTQTPKHLITATGQRVTLRCSPRSGDLSVYWYQQSLDQGLQFLIQYYNGEERAKGNILERFSAQQFPDLHSELNLSSLELGDSALYFCASSVATGGYEQYFGPGTRLTVT.

V usage is TRBV20-1 and J usage is TRBJ2-3, with 9 bases aligning to TRBD2. Germline V lookup: CDR1 DFQATT, CDR2 SNEGSKA (reference sequence). V trimming: 6 bases; J trimming: 5 bases; junction bases outside the gene matches: 9. The CDR3 runs 14 residues. The CDR3 is CSAPGGSGRDTQYF. The CDR3 bases are TGCAGTGCCCCGGGAGGTAGCGGGAGAGATACGCAGTATTTT.

This clonotype is medium-sized in the sample. This chain joins TRBV11-3 and TRBJ1-5, with D hard to call. V dropped 0 bases and J dropped 6 bases, with 6 bases sitting between them. Germline V CDR1 and CDR2: SGHNT, YENEEA. The CDR3 loop spans 13 amino acids. CDR3 amino acids: CASSLDRVQPQHF. CDR3 coding DNA: TGTGCCAGCAGCTTAGATCGGGTTCAGCCCCAGCATTTT.

This clonotype was seen more than once but under ten times. This chain joins TRBV19 and TRBJ2-2; a possible D gene is TRBD1 (8 bases). The CDR3 totals 15 residues. The ends were cut back, 5 bases at V and 6 bases at J, with 16 bases in the middle. CDR1 LNHDA and CDR2 SQIVND come from the germline V gene (reference sequence). CDR3: CASSYRGGPAGELFF. Written as DNA, the CDR3 is TGTGCCAGTAGTTACAGGGGGGGTCCGGCCGGGGAGCTGTTTTTT. The whole variable domain, filled in from reference TRBV19 and TRBJ2-2, reads DGGITQSPKYLFRKEGQNVTLSCEQNLNHDAMYWYRQDPGQGLRLIYYSQIVNDFQKGDIAEGYSVSREKKESFPLTVTSAQKNPTAFYLCASSYRGGPAGELFFGEGSRLTVL.

By frequency in the sample, this clonotype is medium-sized. The chain combines TRBV6-1 with TRBJ1-2; D remains unclear. In germline, CDR1 is MNHNS, CDR2 SASEGT. V was cut by 3 bases and J by 4 bases, with 9 bases left in between. The CDR3 has 13 residues. The CDR3 bases are TGTGCCAGCAGTGATGGACCGCTCTATGGCTACACCTTC. Residues: CASSDGPLYGYTF.

Note on this clonotype: Its ends do not fully match the called genes, so a read error is possible. The J gene is TRBJ2-2, the V gene TRBV4-2, with 13 bases matching TRBD2. Germline-derived CDR1 and CDR2 are LGHNA and YNFKEQ. The CDR3 is 17 amino acids. CDR3 in DNA: TGTGCCAGCAGCCAAGCTGGGACTAGCGGGAACGCCGGGGAGCTGTTTTTT. Translation: CASSQAGTSGNAGELFF.